One sample yielded the 19 T cell receptor beta chains listed below, sequenced in a study of blood T cell repertoires in COVID-19. Profiling relied on immunoSEQ multiplex PCR, and the TCRdb table lists in-frame clones only, not all of them. The table shows about 14,000 clones, with roughly 89% occurring only once. Specimen: peripheral blood. These receptor sequences come from a human donor with active COVID-19. The donor label of this sample is uncertain.

This chain connects TRBV3-1 (or the pseudogene TRBV3-2) to TRBJ1-6; tentatively, D is TRBD1 (5 bases). V lost 3 bases and J lost 8, with 8 bases in between. Germline-derived CDR1 and CDR2 are LGHDT and YNNKEL (reference sequence). The CDR3 loop spans 13 amino acids. CDR3 DNA: TGTGCCAGCAGCCAGGGGCCTGATTCACCCCTCCACTTT. Its translation is CASSQGPDSPLHF.

This sequence joins TRBV4-1 and TRBJ1-2; 9 bases match TRBD1. Germline values: CDR1 MGHRA, CDR2 YSYEKL. V trimming: 0 bases; J trimming: 5 bases; junction bases outside the gene matches: 1. The length of the CDR3 is 14 residues. In nucleotides, the CDR3 is TGCGCCAGCAGCCAAGACGGACAGGGGTATGGCTACACCTTC. Translated, it gives CASSQDGQGYGYTF.

V is TRBV27 and J is TRBJ1-6, with unresolved D. Germline lookup yields CDR1 MNHEY and CDR2 SMNVEV (reference sequence). This CDR3 comprises 13 residues. V shed 8 bases and J shed 6 bases, with 11 bases lying between them. The CDR3, as DNA: TGTGCCAGCTCGCCCAGTCTTAATTCACCCCTCCACTTT. It translates to CASSPSLNSPLHF.

The chain is built from TRBV7-6 and TRBJ2-5; D not certain. Trimming cost V 1 base and J 1 base, with 10 bases left between them. This CDR3 contains 15 residues. Per germline, CDR1 SGHVS and CDR2 FNYEAQ. The CDR3 bases are TGTGCCAGCAGCTTAGTCAGTCCCCCCCAAGAGACCCAGTACTTC. Translating it yields CASSLVSPPQETQYF.

V usage is TRBV9 and J usage is TRBJ2-7; 12 bases match TRBD2. The CDR3 sequence is 16 residues long. The germline V gene encodes CDR1 SGDLS and CDR2 YYNGEE. The junction had 7 bases not matched to a gene; V was cut back by 3 bases and J by 3 bases. The CDR3 sequence is CASSEGPGLAGYEQYF. DNA for the CDR3: TGTGCCAGCAGCGAGGGACCGGGACTAGCGGGCTACGAGCAGTACTTC.

The rearrangement joins TRBV3-1 (or the pseudogene TRBV3-2) to TRBJ2-3; D is ambiguous. V dropped 2 bases and J dropped 1 base, with 7 bases sitting between them. The CDR3 loop spans 14 amino acids. The V gene's germline CDR1 is LGHDT and CDR2 YNNKEL (reference sequence). The CDR3 coding sequence is TGTGCCAGCAGCCAATTGTTAGGCACAGATACGCAGTATTTT. Residues: CASSQLLGTDTQYF.

The rearrangement links TRBV9 to TRBJ2-1, with 8 bases matching TRBD1. J was trimmed by 4 bases and V by 6 bases; bases with no gene match: 12. The germline CDR1 and CDR2 sequences are SGDLS and YYNGEE. The CDR3 runs 16 residues. This CDR3 is CASTPYQGAGYNEQFF. DNA of the CDR3: TGTGCCAGCACCCCTTATCAGGGGGCGGGTTACAATGAGCAGTTCTTC.

The chain links TRBV10-3 to TRBJ2-5; D may be TRBD2 (6 bases). Germline V CDR1 and CDR2: ENHRY, SYGVKD. The ends were cut back, 11 bases at V and 1 base at J, with 17 bases in the middle. CDR3 size: 14 residues. The CDR3 is CASRESGLQETQYF. The CDR3 region has the DNA TGTGCCTCCCGGGAGAGCGGTCTCCAAGAGACCCAGTACTTC.

This chain joins TRBV10-3 and TRBJ1-5; TRBD1 matches at 9 bases. Germline V CDR1 and CDR2: ENHRY, SYGVKD. The V segment lost 10 bases and the J segment 4 bases; nucleotides outside the gene matches: 11. The CDR3 runs to 15 residues. The CDR3 sequence is CATSQTGQGNQPQHF. For the CDR3, the DNA is TGTGCCACCTCGCAAACCGGACAGGGGAATCAGCCCCAGCATTTT.

The V and J genes are TRBV5-4 and TRBJ2-1; TRBD2 agrees at 12 bases. The CDR3 has 17 amino acids. With 3 bases clipped from V and 9 bases from J, the junction kept 13 bases outside the gene matches. Germline V lookup: CDR1 SGHNT, CDR2 YYREEE (reference sequence). CDR3 loop: CASSSSATSGRVSEQFF. CDR3 sequence (DNA): TGTGCCAGCAGCTCATCTGCGACTAGCGGGAGAGTTAGTGAGCAGTTCTTC. The full variable domain, completed using reference TRBV5-4 and TRBJ2-1, is ETGVTQSPTHLIKTRGQQVTLRCSSQSGHNTVSWYQQALGQGPQFIFQYYREEENGRGNFPPRFSGLQFPNYSSELNVNALELDDSALYLCASSSSATSGRVSEQFFGPGTRLTVL.

The V call is TRBV5-1, the J call TRBJ1-1; tentative D call: TRBD1 (5 bases). V lost 4 bases, J lost 2 bases, and 12 bases lay in between. The length of the CDR3 is 14 residues. Germline V CDR1 and CDR2: SGHRS, YFSETQ. CDR3 residues: CASSKDGGNTEAFF. DNA for the CDR3: TGCGCCAGCAGCAAGGACGGGGGAAACACTGAAGCTTTCTTT.

This clone was counted between two and nine times. The chain has TRBV11-2 and TRBJ2-7; no firm D call. The CDR3 is made up of 13 amino acids. Trimming left V 1 base short and J 3 bases short, with 7 bases between. Germline lookup yields CDR1 SGHAT and CDR2 FQNNGV. The CDR3: CASSLGSHYEQYF. CDR3 nucleotides: TGTGCCAGCAGCTTAGGCAGTCACTACGAGCAGTACTTC.

The rearrangement links TRBV7-9 to TRBJ2-7; the D gene is possibly TRBD2 (5 bases). This CDR3 spans 15 amino acids. Germline CDR1 SEHNR, CDR2 FQNEAQ (reference sequence). V lost 8 bases to trimming and J lost 2 bases, with 19 bases between them. As DNA, the CDR3 is TGTGCCAGCGGCCTGGGGTCCGGAGGTACCTACGAGCAGTACTTC. Translated, it gives CASGLGSGGTYEQYF.

This chain joins TRBV5-5 and TRBJ1-1; D possibly corresponds to TRBD1 (5 bases). Germline V gene lookup returns CDR1 SGHKS and CDR2 YYEKEE (reference sequence). Trimming removed 1 base from V and 5 bases from J, with 6 bases in between. This CDR3 is built from 12 residues. The CDR3 is CASSLQGTEAFF. The DNA for the CDR3 is TGTGCCAGCAGCTTGCAGGGAACTGAAGCTTTCTTT.

The chain carries TRBV21-1 and TRBJ2-2; the listed D gene, TRBD2, was not tested against the DNA. TRBV21-1 is a pseudogene. The CDR3 runs to 13 residues. The CDR3 loop is CASGGIDSGELFF. The CDR3 DNA sequence: TGTGCCAGCGGAGGCATTGATTCCGGGGAGCTGTTTTTT.

The chain couples TRBV20-1 to TRBJ2-7; TRBD2 agrees at 9 bases. The CDR3 has 16 amino acids. The germline gives CDR1 DFQATT, CDR2 SNEGSKA (reference sequence). V gave up 3 bases and J gave up 0 bases; unmatched junction bases: 9. CDR3 in amino acids: CSASSSSGTFSYEQYF. Here the CDR3 DNA reads TGCAGTGCTAGTTCCTCTAGCGGGACTTTCTCCTACGAGCAGTACTTC.

CDR3 sequence reads: CASSQDDRADNSPLHF. DNA of the CDR3: TGCGCCAGCAGCCAAGACGACAGGGCCGATAATTCACCCCTCCACTTT. The rearrangement joins TRBV4-3 to TRBJ1-6; 7 bases agree with TRBD1. The CDR3 is 16 amino acids. Germline V gene lookup returns CDR1 LGHNA and CDR2 YSLEER. J lost 5 bases, V lost 0 bases, and 4 bases had no gene match.

This chain joins TRBV15 and TRBJ2-7; maybe TRBD2 (5 bases). This CDR3 has 19 amino acids. Germline V gives CDR1 LNHNV, CDR2 YYDKDF (reference sequence). V was clipped by 2 bases and J by 6 bases, with 29 bases between them. This chain's CDR3 is CATSRPGSSHSLGVIEQYF. CDR3 nucleotides: TGTGCCACCAGCAGACCGGGGTCTTCGCACTCCCTAGGCGTAATCGAGCAGTACTTC.

The genes are TRBV6-1 and TRBJ2-3, with 9 bases identical to TRBD1. CDR1 MNHNS and CDR2 SASEGT come from the germline V gene. J gave up 4 bases and V 3 bases, and 8 bases lay outside the gene matches. The CDR3 extends over 16 amino acids. DNA for the CDR3: TGTGCCAGCAGTGACCGGGACAGGGAGGTTCCAGATACGCAGTATTTT. Protein: CASSDRDREVPDTQYF.